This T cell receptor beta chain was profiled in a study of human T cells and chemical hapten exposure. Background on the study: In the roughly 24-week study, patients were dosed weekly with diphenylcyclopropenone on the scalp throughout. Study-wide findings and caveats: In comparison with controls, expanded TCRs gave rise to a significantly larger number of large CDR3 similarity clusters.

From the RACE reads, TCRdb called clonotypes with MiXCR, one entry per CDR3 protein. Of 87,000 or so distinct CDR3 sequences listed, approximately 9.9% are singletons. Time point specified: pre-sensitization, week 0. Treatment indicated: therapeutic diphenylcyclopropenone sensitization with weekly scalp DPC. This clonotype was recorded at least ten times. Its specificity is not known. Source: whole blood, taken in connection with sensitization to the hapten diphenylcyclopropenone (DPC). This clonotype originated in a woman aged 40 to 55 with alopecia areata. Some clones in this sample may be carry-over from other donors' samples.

Written as DNA, the CDR3 is TGCGCCAGCAGCCCACGAACAGGGGCGAAGAACACTGAAGCTTTCTTT. Its protein product is CASSPRTGAKNTEAFF. The chain links TRBV5-1 to TRBJ1-1; TRBD1 aligns across 7 bases. After removal of 4 bases from V and 1 base from J, the junction contained 10 bases not matched to a gene. CDR1 and CDR2 (germline): SGHRS, YFSETQ. The CDR3 runs 16 residues.